This paragraph reports one TCR beta chain. RNA was extracted from bulk tissue without any cell sorting. The normal lung tissue was taken more than 3 cm from the tumor edge. Three rounds of nested PCR, following a modified ARM-PCR protocol, produced the TCRbeta library. Using its own MiXCR run on the multiplex PCR reads, TCRdb lists one record per CDR3 protein. The sample includes roughly 74,000 distinct CDR3 sequences, less than 85% of them seen just once. This entry is derived from a study of tumor and adjacent non-tumor tissue in lung cancer. The CDR3 spans 15 residues. Trimming pared 5 bases from V and 5 bases from J, leaving 18 bases between.

The clonotype originates from a man aged 65-85 years with non-small cell lung cancer. V gene TRBV12-3 or TRBV12-4 combines with J gene TRBJ1-2; D uncertain. Sequencing was done on a sample of distant non-tumor lung tissue. CDR3 nucleotides: TGTGCCAGCAGTGCAAATTTGAAAAGGAAATATGGCTACACCTTC. Translating it yields CASSANLKRKYGYTF.